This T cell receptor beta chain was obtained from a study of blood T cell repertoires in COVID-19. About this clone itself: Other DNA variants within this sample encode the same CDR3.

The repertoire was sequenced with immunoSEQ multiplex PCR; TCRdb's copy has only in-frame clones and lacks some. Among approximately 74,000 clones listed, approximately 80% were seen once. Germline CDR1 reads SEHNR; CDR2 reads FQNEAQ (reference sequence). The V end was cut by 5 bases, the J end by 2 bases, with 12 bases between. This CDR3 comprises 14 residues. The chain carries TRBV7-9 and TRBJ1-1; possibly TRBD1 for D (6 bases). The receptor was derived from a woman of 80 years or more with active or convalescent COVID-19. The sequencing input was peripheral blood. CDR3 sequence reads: CASSPIQGNTEAFF. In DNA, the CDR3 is TGTGCCAGCAGCCCGATACAGGGAAACACTGAAGCTTTCTTT.